The sequence of this TCR beta chain was determined in a study of patients and donors after allogeneic stem cell transplantation. Trimming removed 3 bases at V and 4 bases at J, with 16 bases between. CDR3 length: 16 amino acids. The germline V gene encodes CDR1 KGHSH and CDR2 LQKENI. TCRdb called the RT-PCR reads again in MiXCR, with one record for every CDR3 protein. The data show about 960,000 distinct CDR3 sequences, with about a sixth seen just once and around 6% held by the top ten. This clonotype was sampled from a human donor who was either an allogeneic HSCT recipient or a stem cell or donor lymphocyte infusion donor (not recorded which). It is not recorded whose cells these are; they may come from a transplant donor. The sample was blood, either unsorted or a sorted T cell fraction (not recorded which). The J gene is TRBJ1-3, the V gene TRBV18; D is unresolved. The CDR3 region is CASSPLPLAEGNTIYF. The CDR3 bases are TGTGCCAGCTCACCGCTTCCCTTGGCCGAGGGAAACACCATATATTTT.